The rows below give T cell receptor beta chains drawn from one sample of a study of beta chain features in type 1 diabetes. Data came from immunoSEQ multiplex PCR; TCRdb stores just in-frame clones and leaves some out. Here the sample spans 250,000 to 350,000 clones, roughly an eighth being singletons. The material sequenced was naive CD4+ T cells from blood. These receptor sequences come from a man aged 25 to 45 with type 1 diabetes. The CDR3 runs from the conserved cysteine through the conserved F or W. The D gene is left open where the match is weak. Clone size is not always given. Where it is, it says once, few, many or a class for expanded clones.

cdr3_length	j_call	v_call	clone_size	d_call	cdr3_nt	cdr3_aa
14	TRBJ2-3	TRBV29-1	few	TRBD2	TGCAGCGTTGAAGGAAGCGGGAGCGCAGATACGCAGTATTTT	CSVEGSGSADTQYF
13	TRBJ2-1	TRBV4-3	.	TRBD1	TGCGCCAGCAGCCCGGGACAGCATAATGAGCAGTTCTTC	CASSPGQHNEQFF
16	TRBJ2-7	TRBV6-5	.	TRBD1	TGTGCCAGCAGTTTTGGACAGGGTTTGTCCCCCTACGAGCAGTACTTC	CASSFGQGLSPYEQYF
17	TRBJ1-5	TRBV19	.	TRBD1	TGTGCCAGTAGTCCAAGGACAGGAGCATTCGAAGGTCAGCCCCAGCATTTT	CASSPRTGAFEGQPQHF
12	TRBJ2-7	TRBV7-9	few	.	TGTGCCAGCACCCGGGACACCTACGAGCAGTACTTC	CASTRDTYEQYF
13	TRBJ1-3	TRBV28	.	.	TGTGCCAGCAGCCCATCCTCTGGAAACACCATATATTTT	CASSPSSGNTIYF
15	TRBJ2-7	TRBV4-2	.	.	TGTGCCAGCAGCCAAGACGGAGGCGACTCCTACGAGCAGTACTTC	CASSQDGGDSYEQYF
14	TRBJ2-4	TRBV14	few	TRBD2	TGTGCCAGCAGCCAAGGGGGCGGGAGGTACATTCAGTACTTC	CASSQGGGRYIQYF
13	TRBJ2-5	TRBV7-9	.	TRBD2	TGTGCCAGCAGCTTAGAGGGAGGGGAGACCCAGTACTTC	CASSLEGGETQYF
15	TRBJ1-5	TRBV28	few	.	TGTGCCAGCAGTCCGCCGGGGGGATGGGATCAGCCCCAGCATTTT	CASSPPGGWDQPQHF
16	TRBJ2-4	TRBV28	.	TRBD2	TGTGCCAGCAGTACCATTAGCGGGAGCCTGGATAACATTCAGTACTTC	CASSTISGSLDNIQYF
14	TRBJ1-5	TRBV7-2	.	.	TGTGCCAGCAGCTATAGGGGCGGGGGTCAGCCCCAGCATTTT	CASSYRGGGQPQHF
14	TRBJ2-7	TRBV29-1	few	TRBD1	TGCAGCGCACTGGGACAGGGAATTTCCTACGAGCAGTACTTC	CSALGQGISYEQYF
13	TRBJ1-5	TRBV9	.	.	TGTGCCAGCAGCGTAGACCCGGATCAGCCCCAGCATTTT	CASSVDPDQPQHF
17	TRBJ2-7	TRBV7-8	few	.	TGTGCCAGCAGCTTACTCGGCGCAGGGGCGAGCTCCTACGAGCAGTACTTC	CASSLLGAGASSYEQYF
14	TRBJ2-2	TRBV10-3	.	TRBD1	TGTGCCATCAGGAGACAGGGGGCAACCGGGGAGCTGTTTTTT	CAIRRQGATGELFF
12	TRBJ2-1	TRBV4-2	few	.	TGTGCCAGCAGCCAAGAAGGGGATGAGCAGTTCTTC	CASSQEGDEQFF
15	TRBJ2-3	TRBV7-2	.	TRBD1	TGTGCCAGCAGCTTGTTGGACAGGGTCCCAGATACGCAGTATTTT	CASSLLDRVPDTQYF
14	TRBJ2-1	TRBV28	.	TRBD2	TGTGCCAGCACCCCGGGACTAGCGGGAGGGCGGCAGTTCTTC	CASTPGLAGGRQFF
19	TRBJ2-1	TRBV30	few	TRBD2	TGTGCCTGGAGGAGCTGGGCTAGCGGGAGGGCCATATCCTACAATGAGCAGTTCTTC	CAWRSWASGRAISYNEQFF
16	TRBJ2-5	TRBV14	.	.	TGTGCCAGCAGCCAAGATTGGGGACAACGGAGGGAGACCCAGTACTTC	CASSQDWGQRRETQYF
11	TRBJ1-1	TRBV10-3	few	.	TGTGCCACCCATCGGGGGACTGAAGCTTTCTTT	CATHRGTEAFF
16	TRBJ2-6	TRBV5-1	.	TRBD1	TGCGCCAGCAGCGTCGGACAGGCCTCTGGGGCCAACGTCCTGACTTTC	CASSVGQASGANVLTF
16	TRBJ2-1	TRBV6-1	.	.	TGTGCCAGCAGTGAATTTCGGGGGACCGGGTACAATGAGCAGTTCTTC	CASSEFRGTGYNEQFF
15	TRBJ2-3	TRBV9	.	TRBD2	TGTGCCAGCAGCGTAGGAGCGGGAGTCACAGATACGCAGTATTTT	CASSVGAGVTDTQYF
17	TRBJ2-3	TRBV5-4	.	TRBD1	TGTGCCAGCAGCCCGTCCTACAGGGGGTCGAGCACAGATACGCAGTATTTT	CASSPSYRGSSTDTQYF
13	TRBJ1-2	TRBV19	.	.	TGTGCCAGTAGGGCCGGGACTTCCGATGGCTACACCTTC	CASRAGTSDGYTF
14	TRBJ1-2	TRBV2	few	TRBD1	TGTGCCAGCAGTGCGGACAGGCGAAACTATGGCTACACCTTC	CASSADRRNYGYTF
15	TRBJ2-5	TRBV19	.	TRBD2	TGTGCCAGTAGCCATCCGGGACTAGGGGGAGAGACCCAGTACTTC	CASSHPGLGGETQYF
15	TRBJ2-1	TRBV7-3	.	.	TGTGCCAGCACCCCGATTGGAGGGCCCTACAATGAGCAGTTCTTC	CASTPIGGPYNEQFF
16	TRBJ2-2	TRBV30	few	TRBD2	TGTGCCTGGAGTGTAAAGGTAGCGGGAGGTACCGGGGAGCTGTTTTTT	CAWSVKVAGGTGELFF
16	TRBJ2-6	TRBV2	few	.	TGTGCCAGCAGTTTATCCAGGGCAGCAGGGGCCAACGTCCTGACTTTC	CASSLSRAAGANVLTF